This T cell receptor (beta chain) was recovered during a study of blood T cell repertoires in COVID-19. Participants spanned ages roughly 18 to 95 years and resided in roughly 26 US areas. Cohort allocation depended upon clinical history that participants reported. Libraries were prepared by immunoSEQ multiplex PCR; TCRdb keeps only in-frame clonotypes and omits some of them. Of about 190,000 clones listed, less than 85% were seen once; the top ten hold 3.2%. Germline assignment: CDR1 GTSNPN and CDR2 SVGIG (reference sequence). With 3 bases removed from V and 4 bases from J, the gap between germline ends came to 19 bases. There are 16 residues in the CDR3.

Sequencing used PBMCs or T cells enriched from blood (not recorded which). The gene calls are TRBV30 and TRBJ2-1; possible D gene TRBD1, 6 bases. The clonotype originates from a woman in her twenties or thirties who had recovered from COVID-19. CDR3 loop: CAWSRGQAPLYNEQFF. The CDR3 DNA sequence: TGTGCCTGGAGCAGGGGTCAAGCCCCTTTGTACAATGAGCAGTTCTTC.